This TCR beta chain was observed in a study of T cells in localized non-small cell lung cancer. CDR1 is SGHRS and CDR2 is YFSETQ in the germline V gene. V was shortened by 5 bases and J by 0 bases, with 15 bases between the two germline ends. CDR3 length: 16 residues. Study observations and caveats: The study found T cell clonality highest in uninvolved adjacent lung, above tumor.

A remark on this clone: The antigen is undetermined.

This table comes from immunoSEQ multiplex PCR, and its TCRdb copy is limited to in-frame clones, with some not included. The sample lists some 50,000 clones, 81% occurring once. The material sequenced was peripheral blood mononuclear cells, taken before any cancer treatment. This TCR came from a man between 40 and 75 years old with stage III lung adenocarcinoma. The chain has TRBV5-1 and TRBJ2-1; no clear D. CDR3 sequence (DNA): TGCGCCAGCAGGTCACAAGTTCTGAGCTCCTACAATGAGCAGTTCTTC. It yields the protein CASRSQVLSSYNEQFF.